Listed here are 7 T cell receptor beta chains from one sample, sequenced in a study of cytomegalovirus exposure and HLA in healthy donors. PCR amplification relied on 60 Vbeta primers (plus 13 Jbeta primers). Generated by immunoSEQ multiplex PCR, the TCRdb table keeps only in-frame clones and is missing some. The sample yields around 150,000 clones, around 82% seen once. Sequencing was carried out using PBMCs. The source is a man aged 50-60 years in good health and CMV-seropositive.

This clone was observed a few times. CDR3 region: CSGAVPETDTQYF. Written as DNA, the CDR3 is TGCAGCGGTGCGGTCCCCGAAACAGATACGCAGTATTTT. V usage is TRBV29-1 and J usage is TRBJ2-3; D call uncertain. The CDR3 contains 13 residues. Germline V CDR1 and CDR2: SQVTM, ANQGSEA. Trimming removed 7 bases at V and 3 bases at J, with 14 bases between.

The chain links TRBV11-2 to TRBJ2-7, with 8 bases aligning to TRBD1. V was clipped by 3 bases and J by 5 bases; unmatched bases: 6. Germline lookup yields CDR1 SGHAT and CDR2 FQNNGV. This CDR3 has 14 residues. The CDR3 is CASSFDRGRNEQYF. For the CDR3, the DNA is TGTGCCAGCAGCTTCGACAGGGGAAGGAACGAGCAGTACTTC.

V and J are TRBV5-1 and TRBJ2-1, with TRBD1 as a possible D gene (5 bases). Germline V CDR1 and CDR2: SGHRS, YFSETQ. This CDR3 has 15 amino acids. Between the trimmed V and J ends, which lost 1 base and 5 bases, there was a span of 13 bases. CDR3 nucleotide sequence: TGCGCCAGCAGCTTGTTAGGGGCGTCTAACAATGAGCAGTTCTTC. Translating it yields CASSLLGASNNEQFF.

The V gene is TRBV27, the J gene TRBJ2-1; TRBD2 might be the D (5 bases). The V end lost 0 bases, the J end lost 8 bases, and 23 bases lay between the germline ends. This CDR3 is built from 18 residues. CDR1 MNHEY and CDR2 SMNVEV come from the germline V gene (reference sequence). The chain's CDR3 is CASSLSSITRARRDEQFF. The CDR3 region has the DNA TGTGCCAGCAGTTTATCTTCAATCACGCGGGCTCGTCGAGATGAGCAGTTCTTC.

This clone showed up just once. This chain uses TRBV6-1 with TRBJ2-3, with 7 nucleotides matching TRBD1. Trimming took 7 bases from V and 4 from J; bases not matched to a gene: 5. Germline values: CDR1 MNHNS, CDR2 SASEGT. The CDR3 has 13 amino acids. CDR3 in amino acids: CASTGQASDTQYF. The CDR3 DNA reads TGTGCCAGCACCGGACAGGCTTCAGATACGCAGTATTTT.

The V and J genes are TRBV19 and TRBJ2-6; unclear D gene. The CDR3 runs to 16 residues. V gave up 3 bases and J gave up 0 bases, with 9 bases separating them. CDR1 and CDR2 (germline): LNHDA, SQIVND (reference sequence). The chain's CDR3 is CASSIPHSSGANVLTF. Here the CDR3 DNA reads TGTGCCAGTAGTATCCCTCATAGCTCTGGGGCCAACGTCCTGACTTTC.

The rearrangement links TRBV7-9 to TRBJ2-7; 9 positions match TRBD2. The CDR3 has 13 amino acids. The V gene end was trimmed by 8 bases and the J gene end by 2 bases; junction bases not matched to a gene: 4. The V gene's germline CDR1 is SEHNR and CDR2 FQNEAQ (reference sequence). The CDR3 reads CASSQREAYEQYF. The DNA of the CDR3 is TGTGCCAGCTCACAGCGGGAGGCCTACGAGCAGTACTTC.